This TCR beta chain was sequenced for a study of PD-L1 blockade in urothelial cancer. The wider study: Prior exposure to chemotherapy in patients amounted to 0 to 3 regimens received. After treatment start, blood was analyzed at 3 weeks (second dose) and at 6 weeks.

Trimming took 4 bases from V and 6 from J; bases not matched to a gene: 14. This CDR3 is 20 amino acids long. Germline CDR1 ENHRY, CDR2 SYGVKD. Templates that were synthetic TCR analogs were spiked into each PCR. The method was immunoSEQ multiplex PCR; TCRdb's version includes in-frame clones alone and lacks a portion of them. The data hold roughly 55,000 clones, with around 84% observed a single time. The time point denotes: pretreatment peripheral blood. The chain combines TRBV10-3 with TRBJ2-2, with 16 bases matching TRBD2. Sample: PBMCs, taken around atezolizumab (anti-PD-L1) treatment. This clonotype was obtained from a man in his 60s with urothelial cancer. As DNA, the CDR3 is TGTGCCATCAGTGCGACCGAAGGGACTAGCGGGGGGGCGAGGTCCGGGGAGCTGTTTTTT. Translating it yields CAISATEGTSGGARSGELFF.